One sample yielded the 23 T cell receptor beta chains listed below, sequenced in a study of blood T cell repertoires in COVID-19. TCRdb's table, derived via immunoSEQ multiplex PCR, lists solely in-frame clones and lacks some. This sample carries about 150,000 clones, roughly 90% of them seen once, and the ten largest clones take over 0.8%. The sequenced material came from peripheral blood. Every receptor here comes from a woman in her forties or fifties with acute or convalescent COVID-19.

The V and J genes are TRBV6-6 and TRBJ1-2; D not certain. This CDR3 comprises 13 residues. Germline V gives CDR1 MNHNY, CDR2 SVGAGI (reference sequence). Trimming removed 0 bases at V and 7 bases at J, with 9 bases between. The CDR3 nucleotides read TGTGCCAGCAGTTACTCTTCAGATCTTGGCTACACCTTC. Protein sequence: CASSYSSDLGYTF.

The CDR3: CASSTRTSGRADEQFF. CDR3 sequence (DNA): TGTGCCAGCAGCACCCGGACTAGCGGGAGGGCCGATGAGCAGTTCTTC. This chain uses TRBV9 with TRBJ2-1; TRBD2 matches at 15 bases. CDR3 size: 16 residues. V lost 4 bases to trimming and J lost 8 bases; unmatched junction nucleotides: 7. Germline loops: CDR1 SGDLS, CDR2 YYNGEE.

The rearrangement joins TRBV6-4 to TRBJ2-2; 9 bases match TRBD1. V lost 2 bases, J lost 5 bases, and 9 bases stayed unmatched. The CDR3 length is 17 residues. Looked up from germline, CDR1 is MRHNA and CDR2 is SNTAGT. CDR3 sequence (DNA): TGTGCCAGCAGTGACGCCGCGGACAGGGGCCTTACCGGGGAGCTGTTTTTT. The encoded protein is CASSDAADRGLTGELFF.

The J gene is TRBJ2-7, the V gene TRBV6-5; 10 bases are a match to TRBD1. Germline V lookup: CDR1 MNHEY, CDR2 SVGAGI. This CDR3 contains 15 residues. Trimming at V came to 6 bases and at J to 6 bases, leaving 11 bases not matched to a gene. CDR3 nucleotide sequence: TGTGCCAGCAGCCAGGTCGCGGACAGGGGGACCGAGCAGTACTTC. Its protein product is CASSQVADRGTEQYF.

This sequence joins TRBV4-2 and TRBJ2-3; 8 positions match TRBD2. The germline V gene encodes CDR1 LGHNA and CDR2 YNFKEQ. This CDR3 contains 15 residues. V shed 0 bases and J 5 bases; nucleotides not matched to a gene: 4. CDR3 coding DNA: TGTGCCAGCAGCCAAGATAGTACTAGCGGAGATACGCAGTATTTT. This sequence encodes CASSQDSTSGDTQYF.

This chain uses TRBV19 with TRBJ1-1, with D unclear. The CDR3 has 15 amino acids. Per the germline V gene, CDR1 is LNHDA and CDR2 is SQIVND (reference sequence). The V end lost 4 bases, the J end lost 5 bases, and 17 bases lay between the germline ends. In DNA, the CDR3 is TGTGCCAGTAGTACCGGAGGAGTGGGAAGGACTGAAGCTTTCTTT. It codes for CASSTGGVGRTEAFF.

The J gene is TRBJ2-7, the V gene TRBV6-6, with D maybe TRBD1 (6 bases). Between the trimmed V and J ends, which lost 6 bases and 2 bases, there was a span of 11 bases. The CDR3 runs to 13 residues. Per the germline V gene, CDR1 is MNHNY and CDR2 is SVGAGI (reference sequence). CDR3 amino acids: CASSPTGPYEQYF. CDR3 nucleotides: TGTGCCAGCAGCCCGACAGGTCCCTACGAGCAGTACTTC.

The chain employs TRBV13 and TRBJ1-3; D is undetermined. Germline V lookup: CDR1 PRHDT, CDR2 FYEKMQ (reference sequence). The CDR3 runs to 16 residues. Trimming removed 1 base at V and 0 bases at J, with 10 bases between. This chain's CDR3 is CASSLDTGYSGNTIYF. CDR3 sequence (DNA): TGTGCCAGCAGCTTAGATACGGGATACTCTGGAAACACCATATATTTT.

The chain links TRBV10-2 to TRBJ2-1; 13 bases fit TRBD2. The CDR3 spans 16 residues. CDR1 is WSHSY, CDR2 SAAADI, per germline. V shed 6 bases and J 0 bases; nucleotides not matched to a gene: 2. For the CDR3, the DNA is TGCGCCAGCAGAGGACTAGCGGGGGTCTCCTACAATGAGCAGTTCTTC. It encodes CASRGLAGVSYNEQFF.

In regard to this clone: The sample holds other DNA sequences that translate to the same CDR3. The J gene is TRBJ2-3, the V gene TRBV5-1; 8 bases are shared with TRBD1. The germline V gene encodes CDR1 SGHRS and CDR2 YFSETQ. This CDR3 has 15 amino acids. V gave up 2 bases and J gave up 0 bases; unmatched junction bases: 2. In DNA form, the CDR3 reads TGCGCCAGCAGCTTTAGGACAGGGAGCACAGATACGCAGTATTTT. Translating gives CASSFRTGSTDTQYF.

This clone was seen a single time. The rearrangement joins TRBV7-6 to TRBJ2-7, with TRBD2 matching over 11 bases. The germline CDR1 and CDR2 sequences are SGHVS and FNYEAQ. V shed 5 bases and J 3 bases; nucleotides not matched to a gene: 6. The CDR3 totals 15 residues. CDR3 sequence: CASSAPTSGNYEQYF. The CDR3 DNA sequence: TGTGCCAGCAGCGCCCCGACTAGCGGGAACTACGAGCAGTACTTC.

The chain carries TRBV19 and TRBJ2-1; TRBD2 aligns across 12 bases. V lost 3 bases to trimming and J lost 7 bases; unmatched junction nucleotides: 1. Germline V gene lookup returns CDR1 LNHDA and CDR2 SQIVND (reference sequence). The CDR3 length is 14 residues. This chain's CDR3 is CASSITSGRNEQFF. The CDR3 nucleotides are TGTGCCAGTAGTATCACTAGCGGGAGGAATGAGCAGTTCTTC.

Here the CDR3 reads CASNGLNLGTEAFF. The CDR3 DNA is TGTGCCAGCAACGGACTGAACCTGGGGACTGAAGCTTTCTTT. The chain uses TRBV2 and TRBJ1-1, with D unresolved. This CDR3 has 14 amino acids. Deletions cut 7 bases from V and 5 bases from J, with 17 bases between. CDR1 and CDR2 from the germline V gene are SNHLY and FYNNEI.

The chain couples TRBV11-2 to TRBJ2-5; D remains unclear. Trimming took 0 bases from V and 1 from J, leaving 9 bases between them. The V gene's germline CDR1 is SGHAT and CDR2 FQNNGV. The CDR3 totals 15 residues. The CDR3 nucleotides are TGTGCCAGCAGCTTAGAATCCCGGGTCCAAGAGACCCAGTACTTC. Translation: CASSLESRVQETQYF.

The gene calls are TRBV18 and TRBJ1-2; D gene ambiguous. The germline V gene encodes CDR1 KGHSH and CDR2 LQKENI. The CDR3 runs to 12 residues. V lost 2 bases, J lost 7 bases, and 8 bases lay in between. The CDR3 region is CASSPIPGGYTF. The CDR3, as DNA: TGTGCCAGCTCACCAATCCCGGGTGGCTACACCTTC.

The chain recombines TRBV15 with TRBJ1-1, with 7 bases lining up with TRBD1. V dropped 5 bases and J dropped 1; count of bases not matched to a gene: 7. The CDR3 has 15 amino acids. Germline-derived CDR1 and CDR2 are LNHNV and YYDKDF (reference sequence). The CDR3 sequence is CATSDRDSTNTEAFF. The CDR3 DNA is TGTGCCACCAGCGACCGGGACAGTACGAACACTGAAGCTTTCTTT.

V usage is TRBV7-2 and J usage is TRBJ2-1; 11 positions agree with TRBD2. CDR3 length equals 14 residues. Germline V gene lookup returns CDR1 SGHTA and CDR2 FQGNSA. V lost 6 bases and J lost 7; bases outside the gene matches: 5. CDR3 sequence: CASSTSGGWNEQFF. In nucleotides, the CDR3 is TGTGCCAGCAGTACTAGCGGGGGTTGGAATGAGCAGTTCTTC.

Many counts were recorded for this clone. This chain joins TRBV25-1 and TRBJ2-3; TRBD1 is a possible D gene (5 bases). Trimming shortened V by 7 bases and J by 3 bases, and 8 bases separated the two germline ends. The CDR3 runs to 12 residues. The germline gives CDR1 MGHDK, CDR2 SYGVNS. DNA for the CDR3: TGTGCCAGCAACCCAGGGACAGATACGCAGTATTTT. It specifies CASNPGTDTQYF.

The chain joins TRBV5-1 to TRBJ2-3; tentatively, D is TRBD2 (7 bases). Germline V gene data show CDR1 as SGHRS and CDR2 as YFSETQ. The CDR3 is 15 residues long. Trimming removed 5 bases from V and 5 bases from J, with 18 bases in between. This chain's CDR3 is CASRIDRGGGDTQYF. The CDR3, as DNA: TGCGCCAGCAGAATCGATAGGGGAGGGGGAGATACGCAGTATTTT.

This chain joins TRBV7-8 and TRBJ1-5; possible D gene TRBD1, 6 bases. This CDR3 contains 14 residues. The V end was cut by 9 bases, the J end by 5 bases, with 17 bases between. CDR1 and CDR2 from the germline V gene are SGHVS and FQNEAQ. The CDR3 reads CASSGGAKDQPQHF. The DNA for the CDR3 is TGTGCCAGTTCGGGGGGGGCCAAGGATCAGCCCCAGCATTTT. Based on the CDR3 plus reference TRBV7-8 and TRBJ1-5, the full variable domain is GAGVSQSPRYKVAKRGQDVALRCDPISGHVSLFWYQQALGQGPEFLTYFQNEAQLDKSGLPSDRFFAERPEGSVSTLKIQRTQQEDSAVYLCASSGGAKDQPQHFGDGTRLSIL.

CDR3 sequence: CASSPFGGGSYEQYF. The CDR3 DNA follows: TGTGCCAGCAGCCCTTTCGGGGGAGGGTCCTACGAGCAGTACTTC. The V and J genes are TRBV7-2 and TRBJ2-7, with 7 bases identical to TRBD2. Germline assignment: CDR1 SGHTA and CDR2 FQGNSA. V shed 5 bases and J 1 base; nucleotides not matched to a gene: 8. CDR3 length: 15 residues. Full variable domain (rest looked up from reference TRBV7-2 and TRBJ2-7): GAGVSQSPSNKVTEKGKDVELRCDPISGHTALYWYRQSLGQGLEFLIYFQGNSAPDKSGLPSDRFSAERTGGSVSTLTIQRTQQEDSAVYLCASSPFGGGSYEQYFGPGTRLTVT.

The chain couples TRBV21-1 to TRBJ2-3; the table's D call of TRBD2 was not tested on the DNA. TRBV21-1 is designated a pseudogene. The CDR3 length is 17 residues. The CDR3 DNA follows: TGTGCCAGCAGCACGAGGGCTAGCGGGGGGGCTGTAGATACGCAGTATTTT. This translates into CASSTRASGGAVDTQYF.

This clone was counted a few times. Other DNA sequences in the same sample also yield this CDR3. This chain uses TRBV9 with TRBJ1-3, with 7 bases matching TRBD1. V shed 3 bases, J shed 0 bases, and the junction held 3 bases outside the gene matches. The CDR3 spans 15 residues. Germline assignment: CDR1 SGDLS and CDR2 YYNGEE. The CDR3 spells CASSARGDSGNTIYF. Written as DNA, the CDR3 is TGTGCCAGCAGCGCCAGGGGGGACTCTGGAAACACCATATATTTT.